This is a list of T cell receptor beta chains from one sample in a study of pediatric ulcerative colitis. TCRdb's copy holds only in-frame clones and misses some; the assay was immunoSEQ multiplex PCR. The sample holds about 60,000 clones; 87% are singletons and the top ten take approximately 1.5%. The sample was blood. The receptors stem from a boy aged 5 to 17 who was a control in a study of pediatric ulcerative colitis. Both conserved end residues are part of each CDR3. D genes are given only for firm matches. Only part of the rows carry a size: once, few, many, or a class if the clone is expanded.

>TRBD2|TRBV10-3|.|TRBJ2-3
TGTGCCATCAGAAGCGGGGGGGCAGATACGCAGTATTTT
CAIRSGGADTQYF
>.|TRBV12-5|.|TRBJ2-1
TGTGCTAGTGGTTTGGCGCGGCCAGGGGCGGGAGTAGGTGAGCAGTTCTTC
CASGLARPGAGVGEQFF
>.|TRBV5-1|.|TRBJ2-2
TGCGCCAGCAGCTTGTCGCGGGTGGTCGGGGAGCTGTTTTTT
CASSLSRVVGELFF
>TRBD1|TRBV6-5|.|TRBJ1-1
TGTGCCAGCAGCTTACAGGGGGGCACTGAAGCTTTCTTT
CASSLQGGTEAFF
>TRBD2|TRBV7-9|.|TRBJ2-1
TGTGCCAGCGGAGCGGGGAGCTCCTACAATGAGCAGTTCTTC
CASGAGSSYNEQFF
>.|TRBV12-5|.|TRBJ2-3
TGTGCTAGTGGTTTGGCCCACACAGATACGCAGTATTTT
CASGLAHTDTQYF
>TRBD1|TRBV30|.|TRBJ2-2
TGTGCCTGGAAAAGGACGACAGGGGTGGCCGGGGAGCTGTTTTTT
CAWKRTTGVAGELFF
>.|TRBV21-1|.|TRBJ1-1
TGTGCCCGCCACAGGGGGCACACTGAAGCTTTCTTT
CARHRGHTEAFF
>.|TRBV6-4|.|TRBJ2-3
TGTGCCAGCAGTGCAGGGGAGACAGATACGCAGTATTTT
CASSAGETDTQYF
>TRBD1|TRBV15|.|TRBJ1-6
TGTGCCACCAGCAGGAAACCGGGACAGGGAACCTATAATTCACCCCTCCACTTT
CATSRKPGQGTYNSPLHF
>.|TRBV6-4|.|TRBJ1-6
TGTGCCAGCAGTGACTCCGGGCAGAATAATTCACCCCTCCACTTT
CASSDSGQNNSPLHF
>.|TRBV11-2|.|TRBJ2-7
TGTGCCAGCAGCTTAGCCCGGCTCCGAACTCGGGCTCGATACGAGCAGTACTTC
CASSLARLRTRARYEQYF
>.|TRBV5-4|.|TRBJ2-7
TGTGCCAGCAGCTTGGCCGGGACGGTTCTGGAGCAGTACTTC
CASSLAGTVLEQYF
>.|TRBV7-3|.|TRBJ1-1
TGTGCCAGCAGCTCCTTCGGCGGCAGCGAGAACACTGAAGCTTTCTTT
CASSSFGGSENTEAFF
>TRBD1|TRBV28|.|TRBJ2-5
TGTGCCAGCAGCCGGATGAGGACAGGGGGAGAGACCCAGTACTTC
CASSRMRTGGETQYF
>.|TRBV19|once|TRBJ1-5
TGTGCCAGTAGTATCGTCTCAGGGGAGGGAGATCAGCCCCAGCATTTT
CASSIVSGEGDQPQHF
>.|TRBV6-6|.|TRBJ2-7
TGTGCCAGCGGAAGCGGGCAGGGGAACGAGCAGTACTTC
CASGSGQGNEQYF
>.|TRBV29-1|.|TRBJ1-2
TGCAGCGTTGAACCGGAAGACAGCTATGGCTACACCTTC
CSVEPEDSYGYTF
>.|TRBV30|.|TRBJ1-6
TGTGCCTGGAGTTCCACGGGGGGGGCGATTAATTCACCCCTCCACTTT
CAWSSTGGAINSPLHF
>TRBD2|TRBV10-3|.|TRBJ2-1
TGTGCCATCAGTGATCCAGCGGGGGGGCCGGGAGAGCAGTTCTTC
CAISDPAGGPGEQFF
>TRBD2|TRBV7-7|few|TRBJ2-3
TGTGCCAGCAGCCCGGGGGGGACCTTAGATACGCAGTATTTT
CASSPGGTLDTQYF
>TRBD1|TRBV28|.|TRBJ1-1
TGTGCCAGCAGTTTGTACAGGGGGGACACTGAAGCTTTCTTT
CASSLYRGDTEAFF
>.|TRBV5-1|.|TRBJ2-5
TGCGCCAGCAGCTTGGCCGGTCCCCAGCAAGAGACCCAGTACTTC
CASSLAGPQQETQYF
>.|TRBV4-1|.|TRBJ1-1
TGCGCCAGCAGCTCATACAGCTACACTGAAGCTTTCTTT
CASSSYSYTEAFF
>TRBD1|TRBV5-4|.|TRBJ2-3
TGTGCCAGCAGCAGAGCGGGACAGGGAGTACGCAGAAGCACAGATACGCAGTATTTT
CASSRAGQGVRRSTDTQYF
>TRBD1|TRBV4-1|.|TRBJ2-1
TGCGCCAGCAGCCAAGATGACGGGACAGGGGCCCACAATGAGCAGTTCTTC
CASSQDDGTGAHNEQFF
>.|TRBV27|.|TRBJ1-4
TGTGCCAGCAGTTTCCTGGACAGCCTAAATAATAATGAAAAACTGTTTTTT
CASSFLDSLNNNEKLFF
>TRBD1|TRBV6-4|.|TRBJ1-2
TGTGCCAGCAGTCCACGACAGGGAGGATATGGCTACACCTTC
CASSPRQGGYGYTF
>.|TRBV6-1|.|TRBJ1-1
TGTGCCAGCAGTGGGTCCCGCTGGGGCACTGAAGCTTTCTTT
CASSGSRWGTEAFF
>.|TRBV9|.|TRBJ2-1
TGTGCCAGCAGCCCCCGCTTGATAGAGCGGAGGAATGAGCAGTTCTTC
CASSPRLIERRNEQFF
>TRBD2|TRBV19|.|TRBJ2-1
TGTGCCAGTAGTATCCTAGCGGGGGGGCCAGACAATGAGCAGTTCTTC
CASSILAGGPDNEQFF
>.|TRBV11-2|.|TRBJ1-5
TGTGCCAGCAGCGAAGTCAGGGGAGGTCAGCCCCAGCATTTT
CASSEVRGGQPQHF
>TRBD2|TRBV5-1|.|TRBJ2-1
TGCGCCAGCAGCTTGGCCAGCGGGGGGGCCGATGAGCAGTTCTTC
CASSLASGGADEQFF
>.|TRBV28|.|TRBJ2-7
TGTGCCAGCAGTTTTATCGGGAGCAAAGGGTACGAGCAGTACTTC
CASSFIGSKGYEQYF
>.|TRBV25-1|.|TRBJ1-2
TGTGCCAGCAGTGAATCAGGCAGCCTCTATGGCTACACCTTC
CASSESGSLYGYTF
>.|TRBV28|.|TRBJ1-5
TGTGCCAGCAGTTTAGAGAGGGCCGGCAATCAGCCCCAGCATTTT
CASSLERAGNQPQHF
>TRBD2|TRBV4-2|few|TRBJ2-2
TGTGCCAGCAGCCAGAGGACTAGCGGATCCCAAACCGGGGAGCTGTTTTTT
CASSQRTSGSQTGELFF
>.|TRBV7-6|.|TRBJ2-1
TGTGCCAGCAGCTCGACCCTCCGGTCCAAGTACAATGAGCAGTTCTTC
CASSSTLRSKYNEQFF
>.|TRBV7-2|.|TRBJ1-6
TGTGCCAGCAGTAGAATTCCAGGGACCAATTCACCCCTCCACTTT
CASSRIPGTNSPLHF
>.|TRBV7-2|.|TRBJ2-1
TGTGCCAGCAGCTTAGGGCAGGCTGAGCAGTTCTTC
CASSLGQAEQFF
>.|TRBV9|.|TRBJ2-5
TGTGCCAGGACGCAGCGCACTCTCCCCGAGACCCAGTACTTC
CARTQRTLPETQYF
>.|TRBV19|few|TRBJ2-5
TGTGCCAGTAGTATTTCAACAGGATCAGAGACCCAGTACTTC
CASSISTGSETQYF
>TRBD1|TRBV9|.|TRBJ2-2
TGTGCCAGCAGCCCATCCGGGACAGGGCCCCCCGGGGAGCTGTTTTTT
CASSPSGTGPPGELFF
>TRBD2|TRBV4-1|.|TRBJ2-3
TGCGCCAGCAGCCAGTTAATTCCACTAGCGGGAGCTGATACGCAGTATTTT
CASSQLIPLAGADTQYF
>.|TRBV19|.|TRBJ1-1
TGTGCCAGTAGTCCTACAGGTAACACTGAAGCTTTCTTT
CASSPTGNTEAFF
>.|TRBV5-1|.|TRBJ1-1
TGCGCCAGCAGACCAAATCCGGGGAACACTGAAGCTTTCTTT
CASRPNPGNTEAFF
>.|TRBV29-1|.|TRBJ1-1
TGCAGCGTTGTGGTCAGGGACACTGAAGCTTTCTTT
CSVVVRDTEAFF
>.|TRBV4-3|.|TRBJ1-4
TGCGCCAGCAGCCAAAGAGGCCTGACTAATGAAAAACTGTTTTTT
CASSQRGLTNEKLFF
>TRBD1|TRBV6-1|.|TRBJ1-2
TGTGCCAGCAGTGCCCAAATAGGACAGGGGGCGAGCACCTTC
CASSAQIGQGASTF
>TRBD1|TRBV9|.|TRBJ1-4
TGTGCCAGCAGCGTAGCCTCTGGGACAGCTCAAAAACTGTTTTTT
CASSVASGTAQKLFF
>.|TRBV7-2|.|TRBJ2-1
TGTGCCAGCAGCCGAGGGGACTTCGCCCTCTACAATGAGCAGTTCTTC
CASSRGDFALYNEQFF
>TRBD1|TRBV6-1|few|TRBJ2-7
TGTGCCAGCAGTGCAACAGGGGGCGCCGAGCAGTACTTC
CASSATGGAEQYF
>TRBD2|TRBV27|.|TRBJ2-7
TGTGCCAGCAGAATGGGGGGGGACTACGAGCAGTACTTC
CASRMGGDYEQYF
>.|TRBV6-5|.|TRBJ1-2
TGTGCCAGCAGTTACTCGCGCTACCAGGAGACTGGCTACACCTTC
CASSYSRYQETGYTF
>.|TRBV11-2|.|TRBJ2-7
TGTGCCAGCAGCTTAGGGGTGGGCTACGAGCAGTACTTC
CASSLGVGYEQYF
>TRBD1|TRBV10-3|.|TRBJ1-1
TGTGCCATCCAGGGGGCCGCGAACACTGAAGCTTTCTTT
CAIQGAANTEAFF
>TRBD2|TRBV7-9|.|TRBJ2-5
TGTGCCAGCAGCTCCCCTTGGGCGGGAGGGTCAGAGACCCAGTACTTC
CASSSPWAGGSETQYF
>.|TRBV9|.|TRBJ2-7
TGTGCCAGCAGCTACGGCGCTGCCTACGAGCAGTACTTC
CASSYGAAYEQYF